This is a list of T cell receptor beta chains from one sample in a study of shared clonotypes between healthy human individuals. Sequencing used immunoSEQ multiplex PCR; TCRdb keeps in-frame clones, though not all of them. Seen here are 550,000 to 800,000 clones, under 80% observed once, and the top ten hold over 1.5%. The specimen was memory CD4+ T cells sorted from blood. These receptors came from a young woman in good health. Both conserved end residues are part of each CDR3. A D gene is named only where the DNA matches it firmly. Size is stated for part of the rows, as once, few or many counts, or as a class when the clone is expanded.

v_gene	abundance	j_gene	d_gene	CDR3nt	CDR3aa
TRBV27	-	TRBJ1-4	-	TGTGCCAGCAGGACACCCGCCGCTAATGAAAAACTGTTTTTT	CASRTPAANEKLFF
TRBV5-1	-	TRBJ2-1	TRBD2	TGCGCCAGCAGCTTGCCTCGGCGGGAGAGGAACAATGAGCAGTTCTTC	CASSLPRRERNNEQFF
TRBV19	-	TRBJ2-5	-	TGTGCCAGTAGTAACCGGGCAACGGTTGGAGAGACCCAGTACTTC	CASSNRATVGETQYF
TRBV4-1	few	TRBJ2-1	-	TGCGCCAGCAGCGGGTGGTCCCACAATGAGCAGTTCTTC	CASSGWSHNEQFF
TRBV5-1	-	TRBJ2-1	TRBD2	TGCGCCAGCAGCTTTTCGGTCGGGAGGGACAATGAGCAGTTCTTC	CASSFSVGRDNEQFF
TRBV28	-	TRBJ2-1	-	TGTGCCAGCAGCCGTGGGACTGGAGGGCGTTACAATGAGCAGTTCTTC	CASSRGTGGRYNEQFF
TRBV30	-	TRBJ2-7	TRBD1	TGTGCTTTCAGGACAGGGCCTACCTACGAGCAGTACTTC	CAFRTGPTYEQYF
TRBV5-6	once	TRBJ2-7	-	TGTGCCAGCAGCCCCGGGACCTCCATGTACGAGCAGTACTTC	CASSPGTSMYEQYF
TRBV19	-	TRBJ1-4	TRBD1	TGTGCCAGTAGTATTACAGGCCGGGACAGGGCTAATGAAAAACTGTTTTTT	CASSITGRDRANEKLFF
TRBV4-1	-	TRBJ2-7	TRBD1	TGCGCCAGCAGCCAAGTTTCCGGGACAGGGGCCTACGAGCAGTACTTC	CASSQVSGTGAYEQYF
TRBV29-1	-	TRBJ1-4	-	TGCAGCGCTGCACAGGGTGCGGGGCAAAATGAAAAACTGTTTTTT	CSAAQGAGQNEKLFF
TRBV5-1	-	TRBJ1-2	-	TGCGCCAGCAGCTCGAATGGGGCTTATGGCTACACCTTC	CASSSNGAYGYTF
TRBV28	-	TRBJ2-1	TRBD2	TGTGCCAGCAGGCTAAGGGACTACTCCTACAATGAGCAGTTCTTC	CASRLRDYSYNEQFF
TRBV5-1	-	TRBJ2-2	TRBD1	TGCGCCAGCAGCTCCCGAGGACAGGGGGAGGGGGAGCTGTTTTTT	CASSSRGQGEGELFF
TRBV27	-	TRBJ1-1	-	TGTGCCAGCGGCAGGGTCGGCACTGAAGCTTTCTTT	CASGRVGTEAFF
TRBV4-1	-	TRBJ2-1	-	TGCGCCAGCAGCCAAACGGGTGCAAGCTCCTACAATGAGCAGTTCTTC	CASSQTGASSYNEQFF
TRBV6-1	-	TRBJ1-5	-	TGTGCCAGCAGTGAAAGGTCAGGGGTCTCGAATCAGCCCCAGCATTTT	CASSERSGVSNQPQHF